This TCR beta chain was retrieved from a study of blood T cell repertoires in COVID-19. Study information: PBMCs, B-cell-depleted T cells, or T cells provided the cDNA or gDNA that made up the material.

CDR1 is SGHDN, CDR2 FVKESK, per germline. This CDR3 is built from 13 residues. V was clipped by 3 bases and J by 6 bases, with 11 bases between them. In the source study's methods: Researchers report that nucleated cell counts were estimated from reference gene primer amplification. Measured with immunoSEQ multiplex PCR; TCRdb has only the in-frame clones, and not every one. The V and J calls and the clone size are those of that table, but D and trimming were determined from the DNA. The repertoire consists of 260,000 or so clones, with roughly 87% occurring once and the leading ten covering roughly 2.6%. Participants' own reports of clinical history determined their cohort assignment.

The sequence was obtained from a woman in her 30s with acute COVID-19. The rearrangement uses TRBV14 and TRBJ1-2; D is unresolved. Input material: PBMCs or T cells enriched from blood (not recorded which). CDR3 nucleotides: TGTGCCAGCAGCCAGGGCAGCTTGAATGGCTACACCTTC. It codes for CASSQGSLNGYTF.